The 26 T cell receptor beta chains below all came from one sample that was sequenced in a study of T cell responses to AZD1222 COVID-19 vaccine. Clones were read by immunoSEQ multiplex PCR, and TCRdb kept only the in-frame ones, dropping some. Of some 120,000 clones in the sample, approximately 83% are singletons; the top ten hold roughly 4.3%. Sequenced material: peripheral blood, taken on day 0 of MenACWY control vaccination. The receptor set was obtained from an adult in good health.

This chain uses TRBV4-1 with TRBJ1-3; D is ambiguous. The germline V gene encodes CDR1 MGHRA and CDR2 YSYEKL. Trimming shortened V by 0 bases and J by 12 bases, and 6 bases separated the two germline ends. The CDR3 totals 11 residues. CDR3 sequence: CASSQDYGIYF. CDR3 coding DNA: TGCGCCAGCAGCCAAGATTACGGCATATATTTT.

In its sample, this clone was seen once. CDR3: CASSGRQANTGELFF. In DNA, the CDR3 is TGTGCCAGCAGTGGTAGGCAGGCAAACACCGGGGAGCTGTTTTTT. The V gene is TRBV2, the J gene TRBJ2-2; D unclear. There are 15 residues in the CDR3. The germline CDR1 and CDR2 sequences are SNHLY and FYNNEI. Trimming took 4 bases from V and 2 from J, leaving 11 bases between them.

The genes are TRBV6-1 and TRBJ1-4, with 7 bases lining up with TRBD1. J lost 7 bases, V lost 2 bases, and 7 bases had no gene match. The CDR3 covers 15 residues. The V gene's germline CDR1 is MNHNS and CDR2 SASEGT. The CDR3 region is CASSEHRGGREKLFF. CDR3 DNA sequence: TGTGCCAGCAGTGAACACAGGGGAGGGCGTGAAAAACTGTTTTTT.

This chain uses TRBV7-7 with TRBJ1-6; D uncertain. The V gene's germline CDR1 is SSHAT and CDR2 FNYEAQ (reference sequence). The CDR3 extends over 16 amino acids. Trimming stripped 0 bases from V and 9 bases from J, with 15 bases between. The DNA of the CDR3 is TGTGCCAGCAGCTTAGCCCAAAGGGCGAGGGTTTCACCCCTCCACTTT. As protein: CASSLAQRARVSPLHF.

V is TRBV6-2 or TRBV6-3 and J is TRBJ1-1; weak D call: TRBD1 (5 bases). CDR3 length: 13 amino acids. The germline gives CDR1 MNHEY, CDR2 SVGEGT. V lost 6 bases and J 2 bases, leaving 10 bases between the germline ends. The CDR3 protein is CASSDSLNTEAFF. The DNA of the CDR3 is TGTGCCAGCAGCGACAGCCTTAACACTGAAGCTTTCTTT.

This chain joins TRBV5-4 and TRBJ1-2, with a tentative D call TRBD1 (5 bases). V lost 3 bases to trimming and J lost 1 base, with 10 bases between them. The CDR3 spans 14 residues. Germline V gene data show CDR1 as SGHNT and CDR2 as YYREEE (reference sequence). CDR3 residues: CASSWDGGNYGYTF. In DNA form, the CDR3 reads TGTGCCAGCAGCTGGGACGGGGGTAACTATGGCTACACCTTC.

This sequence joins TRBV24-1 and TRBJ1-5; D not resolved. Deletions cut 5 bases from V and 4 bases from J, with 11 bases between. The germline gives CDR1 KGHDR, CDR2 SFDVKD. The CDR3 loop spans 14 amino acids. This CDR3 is CATSVAQTNQPQHF. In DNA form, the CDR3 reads TGTGCCACCAGTGTAGCACAGACAAATCAGCCCCAGCATTTT.

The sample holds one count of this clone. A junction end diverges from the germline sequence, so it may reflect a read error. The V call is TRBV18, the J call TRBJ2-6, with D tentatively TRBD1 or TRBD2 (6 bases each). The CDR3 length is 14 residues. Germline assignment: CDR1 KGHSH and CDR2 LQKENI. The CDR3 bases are TGTGCCAGCTCACCCAGGCCGGGGGCGAACGTCCTGACTTTC. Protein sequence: CASSPRPGANVLTF.

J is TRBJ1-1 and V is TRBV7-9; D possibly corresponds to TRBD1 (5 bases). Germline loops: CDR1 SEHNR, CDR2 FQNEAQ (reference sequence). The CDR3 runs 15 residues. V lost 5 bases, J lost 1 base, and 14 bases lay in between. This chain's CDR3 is CASSPHATGNTEAFF. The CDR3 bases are TGTGCCAGCAGCCCCCACGCCACAGGGAACACTGAAGCTTTCTTT.

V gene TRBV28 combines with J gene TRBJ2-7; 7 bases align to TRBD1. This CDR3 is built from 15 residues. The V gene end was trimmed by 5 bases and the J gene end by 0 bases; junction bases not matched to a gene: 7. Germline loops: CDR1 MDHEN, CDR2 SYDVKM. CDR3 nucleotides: TGTGCCAGCAGTGAGTGGACAGGCAGCTCCTACGAGCAGTACTTC. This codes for CASSEWTGSSYEQYF.

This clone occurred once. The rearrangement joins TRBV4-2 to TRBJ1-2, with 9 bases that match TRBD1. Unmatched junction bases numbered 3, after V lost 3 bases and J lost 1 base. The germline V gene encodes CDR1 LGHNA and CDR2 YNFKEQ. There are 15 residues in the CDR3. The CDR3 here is CASSHQDRGNYGYTF. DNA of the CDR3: TGTGCCAGCAGCCACCAGGACAGGGGTAACTATGGCTACACCTTC.

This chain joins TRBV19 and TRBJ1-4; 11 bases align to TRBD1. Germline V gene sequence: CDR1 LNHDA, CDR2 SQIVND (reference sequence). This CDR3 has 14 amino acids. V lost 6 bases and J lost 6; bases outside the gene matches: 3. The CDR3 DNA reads TGTGCCAGTAGGGACAGGGGGCGGGATGAAAAACTGTTTTTT. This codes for CASRDRGRDEKLFF.

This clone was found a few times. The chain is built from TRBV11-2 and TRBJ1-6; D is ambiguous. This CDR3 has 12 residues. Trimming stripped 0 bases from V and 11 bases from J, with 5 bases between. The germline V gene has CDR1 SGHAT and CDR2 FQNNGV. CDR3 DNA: TGTGCCAGCAGCTTAGAGGGGACACCCCTCCACTTT. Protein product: CASSLEGTPLHF.

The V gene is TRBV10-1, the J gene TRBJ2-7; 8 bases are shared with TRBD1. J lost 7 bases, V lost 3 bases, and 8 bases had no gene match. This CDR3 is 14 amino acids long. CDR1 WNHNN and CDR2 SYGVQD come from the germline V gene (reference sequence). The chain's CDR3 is CASSDPGQAGEQYF. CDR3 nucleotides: TGCGCCAGCAGTGACCCGGGACAGGCGGGAGAGCAGTACTTC.

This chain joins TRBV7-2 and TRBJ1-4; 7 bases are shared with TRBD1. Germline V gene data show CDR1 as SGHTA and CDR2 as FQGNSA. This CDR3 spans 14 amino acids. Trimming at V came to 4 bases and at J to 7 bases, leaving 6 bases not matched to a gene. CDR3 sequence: CASSSQGGSEKLFF. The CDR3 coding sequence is TGTGCCAGCAGCTCCCAGGGGGGGAGTGAAAAACTGTTTTTT.

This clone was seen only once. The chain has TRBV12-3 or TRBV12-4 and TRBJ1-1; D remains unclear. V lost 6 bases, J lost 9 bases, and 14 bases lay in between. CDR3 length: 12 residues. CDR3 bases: TGTGCCAGCAGGCAAGCACGCAGTAAAGCTTTCTTT. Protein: CASRQARSKAFF.

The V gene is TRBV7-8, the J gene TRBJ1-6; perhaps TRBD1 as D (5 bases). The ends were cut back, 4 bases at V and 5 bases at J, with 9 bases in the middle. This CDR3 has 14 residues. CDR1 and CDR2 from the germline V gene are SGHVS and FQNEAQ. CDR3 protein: CASSSRGDNSPLHF. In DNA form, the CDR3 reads TGTGCCAGCAGCTCAAGAGGGGATAATTCACCCCTCCACTTT.

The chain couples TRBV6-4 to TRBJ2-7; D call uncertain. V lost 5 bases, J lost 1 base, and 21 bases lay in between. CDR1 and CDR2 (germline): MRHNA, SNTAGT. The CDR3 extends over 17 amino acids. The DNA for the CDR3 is TGTGCCAGCAGTACCATACAGATAGGGTTTGCGTCCTACGAGCAGTACTTC. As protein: CASSTIQIGFASYEQYF.

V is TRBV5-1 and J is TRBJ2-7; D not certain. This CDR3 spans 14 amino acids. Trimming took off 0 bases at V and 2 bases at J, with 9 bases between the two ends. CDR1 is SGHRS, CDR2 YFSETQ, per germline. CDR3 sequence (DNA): TGCGCCAGCAGCTTGGCCCCCACGACCTACGAGCAGTACTTC. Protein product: CASSLAPTTYEQYF.

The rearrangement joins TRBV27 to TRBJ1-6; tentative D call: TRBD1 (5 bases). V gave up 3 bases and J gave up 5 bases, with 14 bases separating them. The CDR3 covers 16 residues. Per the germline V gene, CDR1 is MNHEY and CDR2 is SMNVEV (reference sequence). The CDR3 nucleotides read TGTGCCAGCAGTTTTACGCGGGGCTACGATAATTCACCCCTCCACTTT. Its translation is CASSFTRGYDNSPLHF.

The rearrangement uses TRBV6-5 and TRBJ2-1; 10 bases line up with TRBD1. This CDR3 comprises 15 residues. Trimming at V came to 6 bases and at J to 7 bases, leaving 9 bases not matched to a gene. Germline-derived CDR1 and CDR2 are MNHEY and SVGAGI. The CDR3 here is CASSLDRGQFNEQFF. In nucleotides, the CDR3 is TGTGCCAGCAGCCTCGACAGGGGGCAGTTTAATGAGCAGTTCTTC.

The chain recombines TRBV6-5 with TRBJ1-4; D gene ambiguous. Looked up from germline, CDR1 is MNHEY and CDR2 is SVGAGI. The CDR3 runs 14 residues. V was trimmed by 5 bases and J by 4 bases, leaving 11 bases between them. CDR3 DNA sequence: TGTGCCAGCAGTAGAAGGCAGTTTAATGAAAAACTGTTTTTT. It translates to CASSRRQFNEKLFF.

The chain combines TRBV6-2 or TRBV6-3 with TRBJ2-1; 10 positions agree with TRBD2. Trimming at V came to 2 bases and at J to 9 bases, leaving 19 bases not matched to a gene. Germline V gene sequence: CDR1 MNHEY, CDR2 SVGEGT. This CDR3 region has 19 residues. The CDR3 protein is CASSYDPSGTSASRGEQFF. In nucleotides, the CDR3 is TGTGCCAGCAGTTACGATCCCTCCGGGACTAGCGCGTCCCGCGGTGAGCAGTTCTTC.

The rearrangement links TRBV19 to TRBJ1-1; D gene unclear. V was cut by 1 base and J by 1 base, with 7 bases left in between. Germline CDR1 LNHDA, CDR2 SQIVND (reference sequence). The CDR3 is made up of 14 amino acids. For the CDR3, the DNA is TGTGCCAGTAGTATAGTAGGAGGGAACACTGAAGCTTTCTTT. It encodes CASSIVGGNTEAFF.

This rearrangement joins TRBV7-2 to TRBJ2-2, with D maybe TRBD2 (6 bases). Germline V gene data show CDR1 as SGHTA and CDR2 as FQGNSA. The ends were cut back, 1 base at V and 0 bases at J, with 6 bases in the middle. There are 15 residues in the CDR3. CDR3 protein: CASSLGGANTGELFF. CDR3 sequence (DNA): TGTGCCAGCAGCTTAGGGGGGGCGAACACCGGGGAGCTGTTTTTT.

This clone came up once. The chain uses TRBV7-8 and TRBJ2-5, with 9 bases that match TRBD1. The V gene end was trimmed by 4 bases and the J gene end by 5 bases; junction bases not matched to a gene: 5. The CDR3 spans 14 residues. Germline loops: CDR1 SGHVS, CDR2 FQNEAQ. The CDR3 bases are TGTGCCAGCAGCTCATACAGGGGGCCGGAGACCCAGTACTTC. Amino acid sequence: CASSSYRGPETQYF.